The 10 T cell receptor beta chains reported below all come from one sample, sequenced in a study of blood T cell repertoires in COVID-19. TCRdb's copy holds only in-frame clones and misses some; the assay was immunoSEQ multiplex PCR. Of more than 200,000 clones listed, approximately 83% are singletons. Sequencing was carried out using peripheral blood. The receptors derive from a man aged 40-49 years with acute or convalescent COVID-19.

This chain uses TRBV5-1 with TRBJ2-3, with D possibly TRBD1 on 6 matching bases. This CDR3 is built from 14 residues. The germline gives CDR1 SGHRS, CDR2 YFSETQ. V was shortened by 4 bases and J by 4 bases, with 13 bases between the two germline ends. The CDR3 sequence is CASSPGASPDTQYF. The CDR3 DNA sequence: TGCGCCAGCAGCCCAGGGGCCTCACCAGATACGCAGTATTTT.

V usage is TRBV27 and J usage is TRBJ2-1; D gene ambiguous. Germline V lookup: CDR1 MNHEY, CDR2 SMNVEV (reference sequence). Trimming took off 0 bases at V and 7 bases at J, with 7 bases between the two ends. This CDR3 has 13 residues. DNA of the CDR3: TGTGCCAGCAGTTTATCGAGGCGGAATGAGCAGTTCTTC. It encodes CASSLSRRNEQFF.

On this clone itself: Its ends do not fully match the called genes, so a read error is possible. This chain joins TRBV3-1 (or the pseudogene TRBV3-2) and TRBJ1-2; 12 nucleotides match TRBD1. Germline V CDR1 and CDR2: LGHDT, YNNKEL (reference sequence). CDR3 length: 14 residues. CDR3 nucleotide sequence: TGTGCCAGCAGCCAATCCGGGACAGGGGGCAAGGATGACTTC. It yields the protein CASSQSGTGGKDDF.

This clone was observed a few times. The J gene is TRBJ1-1, the V gene TRBV30; TRBD1 might be the D (5 bases). This CDR3 is 12 amino acids long. Per the germline V gene, CDR1 is GTSNPN and CDR2 is SVGIG (reference sequence). Trimming took off 4 bases at V and 5 bases at J, with 11 bases between the two ends. CDR3 DNA: TGTGCCTGGACTGGGGACTGGACTGAAGCTTTCTTT. Protein: CAWTGDWTEAFF.

The chain has TRBV5-6 and TRBJ2-2; D is possibly TRBD2 (6 bases). V lost 1 base and J 0 bases, leaving 10 bases between the germline ends. CDR3 length: 16 residues. Germline V gene sequence: CDR1 SGHDT, CDR2 YYEEEE. The CDR3 region has the DNA TGTGCCAGCAGCTTGCTGAGACTAGCGAACACCGGGGAGCTGTTTTTT. Its protein is CASSLLRLANTGELFF.

The chain recombines TRBV2 with TRBJ1-2, with D unclear. The CDR3 totals 14 residues. Trimming cost V 6 bases and J 2 bases, with 13 bases left between them. Per germline, CDR1 SNHLY and CDR2 FYNNEI. The CDR3, as DNA: TGTGCCAGCAGCCGACATACAGAGAACTATGGCTACACCTTC. Its translation: CASSRHTENYGYTF.

The chain recombines TRBV2 with TRBJ2-2, with 16 positions matching TRBD2. There are 18 residues in the CDR3. CDR1 SNHLY and CDR2 FYNNEI come from the germline V gene. J was trimmed by 2 bases and V by 8 bases; bases with no gene match: 8. This chain's CDR3 is CASLGTSGRAVNTGELFF. The CDR3 DNA reads TGTGCCAGCCTGGGGACTAGCGGGAGGGCCGTTAACACCGGGGAGCTGTTTTTT.

The CDR3 protein is CASSVGVGISGANVLTF. The CDR3 nucleotides read TGTGCCAGCAGCGTAGGTGTGGGCATCTCTGGGGCCAACGTCCTGACTTTC. The chain is built from TRBV9 and TRBJ2-6, with D uncertain. From germline, CDR1 is SGDLS and CDR2 YYNGEE. The CDR3 runs 17 residues. Trimming cost V 0 bases and J 0 bases, with 10 bases left between them. Filled out from reference TRBV9 and TRBJ2-6, the complete variable domain reads DSGVTQTPKHLITATGQRVTLRCSPRSGDLSVYWYQQSLDQGLQFLIQYYNGEERAKGNILERFSAQQFPDLHSELNLSSLELGDSALYFCASSVGVGISGANVLTFGAGSRLTVL.

V usage is TRBV3-1 (or the pseudogene TRBV3-2) and J usage is TRBJ2-7; 8 positions agree with TRBD1. The CDR3 covers 15 residues. Germline V gene sequence: CDR1 LGHDT, CDR2 YNNKEL (reference sequence). V trimming: 4 bases; J trimming: 2 bases; junction bases outside the gene matches: 7. The CDR3 nucleotides read TGTGCCAGCAGCCCCCGGGACAGGCGTGCCTACGAGCAGTACTTC. Its translation: CASSPRDRRAYEQYF.

The J gene is TRBJ2-1, the V gene TRBV4-1; 15 nucleotides align to TRBD2. CDR3 length: 17 residues. The junction had 8 bases not matched to a gene; V was cut back by 2 bases and J by 9 bases. Germline CDR1 reads MGHRA; CDR2 reads YSYEKL. In DNA, the CDR3 is TGCGCCAGCAGCCAACCTACCGGGACTAGCGGGGGGCGTGAGCAGTTCTTC. Translation: CASSQPTGTSGGREQFF.